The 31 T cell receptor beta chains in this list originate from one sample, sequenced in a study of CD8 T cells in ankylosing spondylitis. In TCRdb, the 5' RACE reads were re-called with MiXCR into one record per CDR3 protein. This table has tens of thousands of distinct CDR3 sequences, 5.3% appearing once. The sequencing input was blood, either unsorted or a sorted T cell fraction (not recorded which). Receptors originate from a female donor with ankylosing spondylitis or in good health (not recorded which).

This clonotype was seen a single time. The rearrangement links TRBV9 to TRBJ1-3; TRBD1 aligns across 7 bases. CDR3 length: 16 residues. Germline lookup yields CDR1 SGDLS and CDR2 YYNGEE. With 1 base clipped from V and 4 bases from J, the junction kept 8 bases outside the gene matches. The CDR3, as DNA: TGTGCCAGCAGCGTACAAATGACAGGGTCGGGAAACACCATATATTTT. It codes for CASSVQMTGSGNTIYF.

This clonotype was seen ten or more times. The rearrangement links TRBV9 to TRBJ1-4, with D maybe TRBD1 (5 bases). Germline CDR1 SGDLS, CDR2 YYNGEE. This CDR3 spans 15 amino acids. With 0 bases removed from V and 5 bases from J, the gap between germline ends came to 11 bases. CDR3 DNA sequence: TGTGCCAGCAGCGTAGGGGGACGGAAGAATGAAAAACTGTTTTTT. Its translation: CASSVGGRKNEKLFF.

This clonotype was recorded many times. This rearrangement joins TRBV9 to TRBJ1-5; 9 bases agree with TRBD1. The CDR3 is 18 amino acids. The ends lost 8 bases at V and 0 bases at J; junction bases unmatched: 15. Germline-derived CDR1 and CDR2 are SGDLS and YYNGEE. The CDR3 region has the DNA TGTGCCAGTTCCGGGGGAGGGACAGGGAGCTATAGCAATCAGCCCCAGCATTTT. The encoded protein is CASSGGGTGSYSNQPQHF.

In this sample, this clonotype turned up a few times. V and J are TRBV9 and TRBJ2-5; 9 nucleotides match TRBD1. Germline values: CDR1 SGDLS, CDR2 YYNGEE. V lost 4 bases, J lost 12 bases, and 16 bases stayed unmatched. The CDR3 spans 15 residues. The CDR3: CASSPQTGTGSVEYF. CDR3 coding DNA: TGTGCCAGCAGCCCTCAGACTGGGACAGGGAGCGTTGAGTACTTC.

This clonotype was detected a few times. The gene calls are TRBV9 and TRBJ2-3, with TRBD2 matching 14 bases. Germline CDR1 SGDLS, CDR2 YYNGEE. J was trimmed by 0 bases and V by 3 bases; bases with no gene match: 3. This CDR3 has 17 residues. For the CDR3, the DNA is TGTGCCAGCAGCGCTGGGACTAGCGGGAGTAGCACAGATACGCAGTATTTT. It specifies CASSAGTSGSSTDTQYF. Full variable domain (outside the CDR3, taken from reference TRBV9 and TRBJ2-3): DSGVTQTPKHLITATGQRVTLRCSPRSGDLSVYWYQQSLDQGLQFLIQYYNGEERAKGNILERFSAQQFPDLHSELNLSSLELGDSALYFCASSAGTSGSSTDTQYFGPGTRLTVL.

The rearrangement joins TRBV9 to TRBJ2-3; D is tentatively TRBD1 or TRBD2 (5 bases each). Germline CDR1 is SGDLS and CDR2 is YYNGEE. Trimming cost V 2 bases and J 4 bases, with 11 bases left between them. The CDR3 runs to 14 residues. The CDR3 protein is CASSVGLGADTQYF. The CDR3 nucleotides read TGTGCCAGCAGCGTTGGCCTGGGGGCAGATACGCAGTATTTT.

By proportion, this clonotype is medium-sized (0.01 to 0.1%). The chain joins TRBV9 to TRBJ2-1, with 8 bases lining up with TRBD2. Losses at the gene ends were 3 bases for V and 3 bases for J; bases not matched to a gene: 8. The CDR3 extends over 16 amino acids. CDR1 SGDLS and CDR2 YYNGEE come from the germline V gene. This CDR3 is CASSAAGTRDYNEQFF. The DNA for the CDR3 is TGTGCCAGCAGCGCCGCCGGGACTAGAGACTACAATGAGCAGTTCTTC.

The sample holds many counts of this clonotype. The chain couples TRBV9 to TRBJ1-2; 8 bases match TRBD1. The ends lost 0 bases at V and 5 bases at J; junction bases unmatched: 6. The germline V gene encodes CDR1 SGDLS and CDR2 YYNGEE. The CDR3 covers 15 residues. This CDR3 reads CASSVEDRAGYGYTF. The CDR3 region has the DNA TGTGCCAGCAGCGTAGAGGACAGGGCGGGGTATGGCTACACCTTC.

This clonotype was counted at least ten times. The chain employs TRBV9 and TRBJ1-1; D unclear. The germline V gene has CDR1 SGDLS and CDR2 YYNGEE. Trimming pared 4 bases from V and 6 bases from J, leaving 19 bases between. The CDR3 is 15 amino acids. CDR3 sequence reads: CASSQSDHKFAEAFF. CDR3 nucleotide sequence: TGTGCCAGCAGCCAGTCGGACCACAAGTTCGCTGAAGCTTTCTTT.

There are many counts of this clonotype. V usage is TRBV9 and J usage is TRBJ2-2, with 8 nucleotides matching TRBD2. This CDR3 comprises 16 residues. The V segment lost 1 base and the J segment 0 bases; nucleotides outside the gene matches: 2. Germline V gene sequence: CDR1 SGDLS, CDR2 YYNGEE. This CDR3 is CASSVSGLANTGELFF. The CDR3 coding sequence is TGTGCCAGCAGCGTATCGGGACTAGCGAACACCGGGGAGCTGTTTTTT.

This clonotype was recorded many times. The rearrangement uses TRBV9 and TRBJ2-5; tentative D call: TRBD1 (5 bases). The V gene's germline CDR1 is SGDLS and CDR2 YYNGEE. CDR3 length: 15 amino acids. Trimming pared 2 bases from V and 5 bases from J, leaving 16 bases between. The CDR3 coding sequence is TGTGCCAGCAGCGTGGGGCAGTTAATGCAGGAGACCCAGTACTTC. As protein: CASSVGQLMQETQYF.

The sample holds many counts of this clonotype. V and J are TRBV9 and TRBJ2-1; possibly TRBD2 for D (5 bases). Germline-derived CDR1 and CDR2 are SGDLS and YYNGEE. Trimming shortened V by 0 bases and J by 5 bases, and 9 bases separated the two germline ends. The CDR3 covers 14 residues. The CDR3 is CASSVERAHNEQFF. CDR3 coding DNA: TGTGCCAGCAGCGTAGAGAGGGCGCACAATGAGCAGTTCTTC.

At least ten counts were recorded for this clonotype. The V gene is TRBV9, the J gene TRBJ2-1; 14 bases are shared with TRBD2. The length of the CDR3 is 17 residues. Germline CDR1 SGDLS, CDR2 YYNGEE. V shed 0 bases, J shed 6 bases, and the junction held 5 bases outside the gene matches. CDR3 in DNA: TGTGCCAGCAGCGTAGAACGGGGACTAGCGGGAGCCAATGAGCAGTTCTTC. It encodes CASSVERGLAGANEQFF.

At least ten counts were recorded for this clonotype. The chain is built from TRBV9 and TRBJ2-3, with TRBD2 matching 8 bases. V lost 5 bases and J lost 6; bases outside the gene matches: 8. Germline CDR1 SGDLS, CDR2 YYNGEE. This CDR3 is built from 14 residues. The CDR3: CASRPGLAPDTQYF. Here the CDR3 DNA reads TGTGCCAGCAGACCCGGACTAGCCCCCGATACGCAGTATTTT. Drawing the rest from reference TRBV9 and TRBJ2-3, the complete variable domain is DSGVTQTPKHLITATGQRVTLRCSPRSGDLSVYWYQQSLDQGLQFLIQYYNGEERAKGNILERFSAQQFPDLHSELNLSSLELGDSALYFCASRPGLAPDTQYFGPGTRLTVL.

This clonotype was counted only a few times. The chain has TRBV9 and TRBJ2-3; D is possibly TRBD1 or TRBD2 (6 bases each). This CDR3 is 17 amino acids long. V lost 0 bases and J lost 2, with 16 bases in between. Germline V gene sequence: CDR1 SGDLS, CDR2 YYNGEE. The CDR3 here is CASSVGRGTIPTDTQYF. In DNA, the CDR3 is TGTGCCAGCAGCGTAGGTCGCGGGACAATCCCCACAGATACGCAGTATTTT.

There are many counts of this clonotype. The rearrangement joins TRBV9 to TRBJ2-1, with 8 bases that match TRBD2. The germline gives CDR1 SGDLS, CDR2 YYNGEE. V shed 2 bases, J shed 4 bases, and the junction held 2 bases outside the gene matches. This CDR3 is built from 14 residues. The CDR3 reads CASSVSGVYNEQFF. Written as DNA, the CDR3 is TGTGCCAGCAGCGTTAGCGGGGTTTACAATGAGCAGTTCTTC.

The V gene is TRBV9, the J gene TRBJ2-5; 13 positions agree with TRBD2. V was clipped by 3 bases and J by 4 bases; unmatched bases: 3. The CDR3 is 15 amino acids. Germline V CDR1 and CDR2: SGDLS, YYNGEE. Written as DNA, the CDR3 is TGTGCCAGCAGCGGGGGACTAGCGGGGCGAGAGACCCAGTACTTC. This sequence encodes CASSGGLAGRETQYF.

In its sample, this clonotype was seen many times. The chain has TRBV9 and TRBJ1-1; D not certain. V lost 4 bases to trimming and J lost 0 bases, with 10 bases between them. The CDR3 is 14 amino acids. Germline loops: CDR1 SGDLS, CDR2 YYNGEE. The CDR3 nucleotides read TGTGCCAGCAGCTCGCGATCCATGAACACTGAAGCTTTCTTT. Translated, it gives CASSSRSMNTEAFF.

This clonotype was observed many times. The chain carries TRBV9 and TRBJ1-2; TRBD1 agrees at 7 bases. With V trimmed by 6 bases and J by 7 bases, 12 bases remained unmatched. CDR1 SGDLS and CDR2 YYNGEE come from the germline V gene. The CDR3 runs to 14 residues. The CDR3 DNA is TGTGCCAGCACCATAGACAGGGCCGAGGTTGGCTACACCTTC. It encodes CASTIDRAEVGYTF.

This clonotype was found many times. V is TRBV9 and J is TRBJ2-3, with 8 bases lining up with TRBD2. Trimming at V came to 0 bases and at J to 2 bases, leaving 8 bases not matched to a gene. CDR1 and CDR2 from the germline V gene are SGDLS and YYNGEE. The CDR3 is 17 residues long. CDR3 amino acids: CASSVGQAGDYTDTQYF. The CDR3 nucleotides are TGTGCCAGCAGCGTAGGGCAAGCGGGGGACTACACAGATACGCAGTATTTT.

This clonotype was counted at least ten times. The CDR3 sequence: CASSEGPLGGYTF. The CDR3 bases are TGTGCCAGCAGCGAGGGCCCTTTGGGTGGCTACACCTTC. The chain couples TRBV9 to TRBJ1-2; no clear D gene. Trimming cost V 3 bases and J 7 bases, with 13 bases left between them. The CDR3 loop spans 13 amino acids. Per germline, CDR1 SGDLS and CDR2 YYNGEE.

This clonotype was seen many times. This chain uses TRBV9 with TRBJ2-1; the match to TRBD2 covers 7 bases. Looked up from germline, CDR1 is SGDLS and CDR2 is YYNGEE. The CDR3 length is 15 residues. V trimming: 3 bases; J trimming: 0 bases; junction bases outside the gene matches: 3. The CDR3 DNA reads TGTGCCAGCAGCGCCCCGGGGGGCTCCTACAATGAGCAGTTCTTC. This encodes CASSAPGGSYNEQFF.

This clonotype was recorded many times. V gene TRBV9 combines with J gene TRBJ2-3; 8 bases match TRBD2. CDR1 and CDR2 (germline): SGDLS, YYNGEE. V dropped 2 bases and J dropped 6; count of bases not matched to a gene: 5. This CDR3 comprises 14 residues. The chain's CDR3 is CASSVSGAKDTQYF. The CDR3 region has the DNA TGTGCCAGCAGCGTTAGCGGGGCCAAGGATACGCAGTATTTT. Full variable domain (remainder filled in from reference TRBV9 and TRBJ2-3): DSGVTQTPKHLITATGQRVTLRCSPRSGDLSVYWYQQSLDQGLQFLIQYYNGEERAKGNILERFSAQQFPDLHSELNLSSLELGDSALYFCASSVSGAKDTQYFGPGTRLTVL.

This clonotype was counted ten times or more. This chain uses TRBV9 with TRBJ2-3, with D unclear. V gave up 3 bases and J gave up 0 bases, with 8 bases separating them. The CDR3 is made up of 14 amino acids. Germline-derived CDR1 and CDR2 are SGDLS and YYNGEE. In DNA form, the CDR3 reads TGTGCCAGCAGCGGAGGCTGGAGCACAGATACGCAGTATTTT. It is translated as CASSGGWSTDTQYF.

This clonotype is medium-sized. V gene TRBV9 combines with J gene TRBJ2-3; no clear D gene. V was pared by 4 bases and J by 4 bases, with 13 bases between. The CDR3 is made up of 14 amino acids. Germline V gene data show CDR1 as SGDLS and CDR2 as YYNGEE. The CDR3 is CASSSTVPPDTQYF. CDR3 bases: TGTGCCAGCAGCTCCACAGTACCGCCAGATACGCAGTATTTT. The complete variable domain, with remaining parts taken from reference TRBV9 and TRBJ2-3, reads DSGVTQTPKHLITATGQRVTLRCSPRSGDLSVYWYQQSLDQGLQFLIQYYNGEERAKGNILERFSAQQFPDLHSELNLSSLELGDSALYFCASSSTVPPDTQYFGPGTRLTVL.

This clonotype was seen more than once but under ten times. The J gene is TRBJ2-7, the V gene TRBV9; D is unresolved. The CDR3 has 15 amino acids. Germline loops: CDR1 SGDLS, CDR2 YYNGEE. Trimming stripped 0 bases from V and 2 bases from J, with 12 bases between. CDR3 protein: CASSVDGQETYEQYF. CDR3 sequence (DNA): TGTGCCAGCAGCGTAGATGGTCAGGAGACCTACGAGCAGTACTTC.

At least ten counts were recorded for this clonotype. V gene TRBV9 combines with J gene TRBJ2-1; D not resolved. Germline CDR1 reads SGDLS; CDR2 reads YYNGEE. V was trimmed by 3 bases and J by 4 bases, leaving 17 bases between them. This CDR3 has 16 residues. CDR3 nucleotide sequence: TGTGCCAGCAGCGCTGCTACGGGCTTAGGGTACAATGAGCAGTTCTTC. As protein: CASSAATGLGYNEQFF.

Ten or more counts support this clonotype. In DNA form, the CDR3 reads TGTGCCAGCAGCCGGGACCCGGGACAACAGAACACTGAAGCTTTCTTT. Translation gives CASSRDPGQQNTEAFF. V and J are TRBV9 and TRBJ1-1; TRBD1 might be the D (6 bases). Trimming shortened V by 4 bases and J by 1 base, and 17 bases separated the two germline ends. There are 16 residues in the CDR3. Germline V lookup: CDR1 SGDLS, CDR2 YYNGEE.

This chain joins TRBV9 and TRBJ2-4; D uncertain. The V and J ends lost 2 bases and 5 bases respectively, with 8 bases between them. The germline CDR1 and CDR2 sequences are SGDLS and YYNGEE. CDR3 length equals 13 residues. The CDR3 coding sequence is TGTGCCAGCAGCGTTGGCCGCCAAAACATTCAGTACTTC. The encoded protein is CASSVGRQNIQYF.

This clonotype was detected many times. In DNA form, the CDR3 reads TGTGCCAGCAGCGTAGGGGTAGCGGGACCCTACGAGCAGTACTTC. Translating it yields CASSVGVAGPYEQYF. The chain uses TRBV9 and TRBJ2-7; TRBD2 aligns across 8 bases. J lost 2 bases, V lost 0 bases, and 4 bases had no gene match. Germline CDR1 is SGDLS and CDR2 is YYNGEE. This CDR3 region has 15 residues.

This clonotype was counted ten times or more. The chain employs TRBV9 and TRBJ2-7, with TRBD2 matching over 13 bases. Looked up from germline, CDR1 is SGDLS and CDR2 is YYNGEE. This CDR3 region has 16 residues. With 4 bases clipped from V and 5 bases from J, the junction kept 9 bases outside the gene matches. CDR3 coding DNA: TGTGCCAGCAGCCCGGGACTAGCGGGGCGGACCCACGAGCAGTACTTC. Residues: CASSPGLAGRTHEQYF.